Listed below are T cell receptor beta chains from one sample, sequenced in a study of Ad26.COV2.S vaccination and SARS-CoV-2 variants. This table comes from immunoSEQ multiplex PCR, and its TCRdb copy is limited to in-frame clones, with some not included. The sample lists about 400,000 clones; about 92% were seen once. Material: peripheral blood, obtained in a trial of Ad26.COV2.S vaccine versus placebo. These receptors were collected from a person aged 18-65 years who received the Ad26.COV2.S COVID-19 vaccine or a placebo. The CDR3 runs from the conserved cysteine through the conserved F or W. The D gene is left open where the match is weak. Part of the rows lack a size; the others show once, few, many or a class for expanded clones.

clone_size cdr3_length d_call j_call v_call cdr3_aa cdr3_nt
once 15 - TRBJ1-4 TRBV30 CAWSEITGTRQKLFF TGTGCCTGGAGCGAAATTACCGGGACCCGACAAAAACTGTTTTTT
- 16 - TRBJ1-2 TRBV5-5 CASSLAGPPFNYGYTF TGTGCCAGCAGCTTGGCAGGCCCACCTTTTAACTATGGCTACACCTTC
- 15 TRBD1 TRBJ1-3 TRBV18 CASSPDRSSVNTIYF TGTGCCAGCTCACCGGACAGGTCATCCGTAAACACCATATATTTT
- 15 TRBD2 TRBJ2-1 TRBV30 CAWGAGTSGYNEQFF TGTGCCTGGGGAGCCGGGACTAGCGGGTACAATGAGCAGTTCTTC
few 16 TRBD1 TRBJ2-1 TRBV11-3 CASSLGTGGSYNEQFF TGTGCCAGCAGCTTGGGGACAGGGGGCTCCTACAATGAGCAGTTCTTC
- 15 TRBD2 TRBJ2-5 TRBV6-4 CASSLTSGGQETQYF TGTGCCAGCAGTTTGACAAGCGGGGGGCAAGAGACCCAGTACTTC
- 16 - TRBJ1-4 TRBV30 CAWGKESLAANEKLFF TGTGCCTGGGGCAAGGAAAGCCTTGCGGCTAATGAAAAACTGTTTTTT
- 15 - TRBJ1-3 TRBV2 CASSDPGLDGNTIYF TGTGCCAGCAGTGACCCTGGGTTAGATGGAAACACCATATATTTT
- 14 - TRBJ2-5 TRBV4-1 CASSQDLIVSTQYF TGCGCCAGCAGCCAAGATCTTATCGTTTCGACCCAGTACTTC
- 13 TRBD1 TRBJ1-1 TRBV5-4 CAIATGGRFEAFF TGTGCCATTGCGACAGGGGGCCGATTTGAAGCTTTCTTT